This T cell receptor beta chain derives from a study of early T cells in non-severe SARS-CoV-2 infection. TCRdb reanalysed the 5' RACE reads using MiXCR and keeps one entry per CDR3 protein. The sample includes tens of thousands of distinct CDR3 sequences, approximately 9.7% seen only once; the top ten take less than 25%. The J segment lost 5 bases and the V segment lost 6 bases, leaving 7 bases of the junction unmatched. The CDR3 sequence is 15 residues long. Germline V CDR1 and CDR2: DFQATT, SNEGSKA (reference sequence). This clonotype showed up many times. The receptor comes from an adult who was a healthcare worker with PCR-confirmed SARS-CoV-2 infection or an uninfected control (not recorded which). The source material was whole blood. This chain joins TRBV20-1 and TRBJ2-3, with 14 nucleotides matching TRBD2. CDR3 in amino acids: CSASSGTSGGDTQYF. The CDR3 DNA reads as TGCAGTGCCTCTAGTGGGACTAGCGGGGGAGATACGCAGTATTTT.